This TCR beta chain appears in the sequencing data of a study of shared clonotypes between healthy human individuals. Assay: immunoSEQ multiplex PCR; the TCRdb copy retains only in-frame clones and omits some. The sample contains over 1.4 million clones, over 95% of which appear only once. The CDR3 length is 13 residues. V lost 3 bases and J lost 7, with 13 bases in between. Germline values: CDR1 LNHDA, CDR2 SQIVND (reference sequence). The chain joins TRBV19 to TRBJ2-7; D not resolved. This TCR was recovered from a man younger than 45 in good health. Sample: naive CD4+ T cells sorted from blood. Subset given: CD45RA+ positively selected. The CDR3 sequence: CASSMISVGEQYF. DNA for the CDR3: TGTGCCAGTAGTATGATTTCGGTGGGGGAGCAGTACTTC. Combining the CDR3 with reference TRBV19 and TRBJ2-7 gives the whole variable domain DGGITQSPKYLFRKEGQNVTLSCEQNLNHDAMYWYRQDPGQGLRLIYYSQIVNDFQKGDIAEGYSVSREKKESFPLTVTSAQKNPTAFYLCASSMISVGEQYFGPGTRLTVT.